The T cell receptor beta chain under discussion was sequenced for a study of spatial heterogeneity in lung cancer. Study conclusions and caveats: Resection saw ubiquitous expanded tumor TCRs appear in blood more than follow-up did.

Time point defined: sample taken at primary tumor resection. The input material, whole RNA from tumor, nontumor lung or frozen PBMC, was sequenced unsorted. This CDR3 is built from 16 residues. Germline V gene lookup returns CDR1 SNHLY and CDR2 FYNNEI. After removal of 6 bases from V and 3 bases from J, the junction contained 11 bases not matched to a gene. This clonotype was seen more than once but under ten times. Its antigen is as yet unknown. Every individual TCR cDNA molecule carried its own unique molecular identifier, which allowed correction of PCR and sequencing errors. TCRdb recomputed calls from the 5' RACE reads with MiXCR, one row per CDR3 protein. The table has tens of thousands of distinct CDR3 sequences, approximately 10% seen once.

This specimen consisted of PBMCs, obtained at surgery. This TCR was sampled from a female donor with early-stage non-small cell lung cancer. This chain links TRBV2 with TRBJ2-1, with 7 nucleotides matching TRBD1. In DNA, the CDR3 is TGTGCCAGCAGCCTCACCCCGGACAGGCTCTACAATGAGCAGTTCTTC. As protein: CASSLTPDRLYNEQFF. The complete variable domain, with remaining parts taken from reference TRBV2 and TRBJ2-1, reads EPEVTQTPSHQVTQMGQEVILRCVPISNHLYFYWYRQILGQKVEFLVSFYNNEISEKSEIFDDQFSVERPDGSNFTLKIRSTKLEDSAMYFCASSLTPDRLYNEQFFGPGTRLTVL.